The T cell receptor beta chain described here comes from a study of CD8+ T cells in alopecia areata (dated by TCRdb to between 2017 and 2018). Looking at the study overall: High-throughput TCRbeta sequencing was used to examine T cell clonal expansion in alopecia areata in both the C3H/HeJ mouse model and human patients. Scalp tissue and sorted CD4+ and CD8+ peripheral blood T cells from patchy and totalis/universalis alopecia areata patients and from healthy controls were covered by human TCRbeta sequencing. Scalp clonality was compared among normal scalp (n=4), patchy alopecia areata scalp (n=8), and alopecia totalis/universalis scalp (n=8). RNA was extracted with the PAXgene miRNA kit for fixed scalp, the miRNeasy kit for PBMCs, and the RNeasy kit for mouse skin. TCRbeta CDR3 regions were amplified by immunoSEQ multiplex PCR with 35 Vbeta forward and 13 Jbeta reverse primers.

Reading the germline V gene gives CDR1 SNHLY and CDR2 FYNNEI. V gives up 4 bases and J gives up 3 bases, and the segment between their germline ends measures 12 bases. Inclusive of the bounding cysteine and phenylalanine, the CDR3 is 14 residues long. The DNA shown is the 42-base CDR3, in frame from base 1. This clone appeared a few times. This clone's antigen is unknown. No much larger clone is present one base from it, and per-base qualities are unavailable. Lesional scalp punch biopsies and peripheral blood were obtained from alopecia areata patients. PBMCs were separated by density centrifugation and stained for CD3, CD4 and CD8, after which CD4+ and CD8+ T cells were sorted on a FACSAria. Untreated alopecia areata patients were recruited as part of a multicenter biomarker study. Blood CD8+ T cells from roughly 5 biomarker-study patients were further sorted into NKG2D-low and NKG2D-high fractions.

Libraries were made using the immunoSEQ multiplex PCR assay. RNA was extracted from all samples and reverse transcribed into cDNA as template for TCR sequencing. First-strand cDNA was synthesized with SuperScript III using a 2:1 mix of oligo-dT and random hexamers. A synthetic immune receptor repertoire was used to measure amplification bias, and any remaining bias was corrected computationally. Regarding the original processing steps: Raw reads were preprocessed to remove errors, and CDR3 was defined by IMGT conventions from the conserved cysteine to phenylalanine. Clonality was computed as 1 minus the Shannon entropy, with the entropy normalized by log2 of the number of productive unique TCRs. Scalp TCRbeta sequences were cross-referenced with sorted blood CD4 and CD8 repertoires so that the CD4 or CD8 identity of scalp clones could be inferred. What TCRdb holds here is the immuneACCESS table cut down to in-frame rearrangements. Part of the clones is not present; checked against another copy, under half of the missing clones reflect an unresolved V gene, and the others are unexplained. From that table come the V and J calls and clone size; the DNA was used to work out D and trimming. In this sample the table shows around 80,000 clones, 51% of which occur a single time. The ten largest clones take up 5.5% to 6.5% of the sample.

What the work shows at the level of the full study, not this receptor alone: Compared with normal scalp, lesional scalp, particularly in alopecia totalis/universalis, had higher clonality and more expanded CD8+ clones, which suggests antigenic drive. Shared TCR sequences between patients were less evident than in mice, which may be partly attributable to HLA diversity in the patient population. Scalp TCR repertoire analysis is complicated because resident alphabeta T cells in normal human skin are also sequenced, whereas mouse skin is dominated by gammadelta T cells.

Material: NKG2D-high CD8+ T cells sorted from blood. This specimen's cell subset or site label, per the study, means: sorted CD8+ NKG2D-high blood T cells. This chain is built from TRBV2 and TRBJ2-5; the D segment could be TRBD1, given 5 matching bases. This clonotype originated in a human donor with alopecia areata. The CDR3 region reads CASSVETEEETQYF. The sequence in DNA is TGTGCCAGCAGTGTTGAGACAGAAGAAGAGACCCAGTACTTC.